This record looks at one T cell receptor (beta chain) sequence and its context. Its antigen is unidentified. The Oncomine TCR Beta short-read assay generated sequence data from the DNA of cultured CD4+ T cells. TCRdb analysed the PCR reads with MiXCR anew, one entry per CDR3 protein. There are 15,000 to 20,000 distinct CDR3 sequences in the sample; around 70% occur only once, and 15% to 20% lies in the top ten. Treatment indicated: roughly ten-day PBMC culture with coronavirus spike peptide pools or control peptides (ViraFEST assay). This record comes from a study of vaccination and CD4 T cells after COVID-19. Overall study context: Post-vaccine sampling followed dose two by a median 72 days (range 14 to 241).

Germline CDR1 reads SQVTM; CDR2 reads ANQGSEA. Trimming shortened V by 4 bases and J by 1 base, and 10 bases separated the two germline ends. The CDR3 contains 13 residues. The sequence was obtained from a human donor who had recovered from COVID-19. V usage is TRBV29-1 and J usage is TRBJ1-2; a weak D match, TRBD1 (6 bases). Material: CD4+ T cells from blood, cultured in vitro. In DNA, the CDR3 is TGCAGCGTTGTAGGGGGTGTTAACTATGGCTACACCTTC. Its translation: CSVVGGVNYGYTF.